This T cell receptor beta chain was recorded in a study of blood T cell repertoires in COVID-19. Produced via immunoSEQ multiplex PCR; TCRdb's table is partial and in-frame only. The sample includes some 310,000 clones, 90% of them seen just once. This receptor was obtained from a woman in her thirties or forties with COVID-19, enrolled during active disease. Material for sequencing was peripheral blood.

The CDR3 reads CASSFSGGPDDTQYF. The CDR3 region has the DNA TGTGCCAGCAGTTTTTCGGGAGGGCCCGACGATACGCAGTATTTT. The J gene is TRBJ2-3, the V gene TRBV27; the match to TRBD2 covers 8 bases. The CDR3 spans 15 residues. With V trimmed by 3 bases and J by 6 bases, 8 bases remained unmatched. Germline V gene data show CDR1 as MNHEY and CDR2 as SMNVEV (reference sequence).